These T cell receptor beta chains were read from a single sample in a study of PD-L1 blockade in urothelial cancer. Generated by immunoSEQ multiplex PCR, the TCRdb table keeps only in-frame clones and is missing some. In the table there are 35,000 to 40,000 clones, about a third of which are singletons. Sequenced here: tumor tissue, sampled before atezolizumab (anti-PD-L1) treatment. The receptor source for this set is a man in his fifties or sixties with urothelial cancer. Each CDR3 is given with its conserved first and last residue. A D gene is named only where the DNA matches it firmly. Clone size is not always given. Where it is, it says once, few, many or a class for expanded clones.

j_call: TRBJ1-1
d_call: NA
clone_size: NA
v_call: TRBV29-1
cdr3_nt: TGCAGCGCTGGAGATTGGGAGAACACTGAAGCTTTCTTT
cdr3_aa: CSAGDWENTEAFF

j_call: TRBJ2-6
d_call: NA
clone_size: NA
v_call: TRBV5-1
cdr3_nt: TGCGCCAGCTCCAGCGGGTCTGGGGCCAACGTCCTGACTTTC
cdr3_aa: CASSSGSGANVLTF

j_call: TRBJ2-4
d_call: TRBD1
clone_size: NA
v_call: TRBV5-1
cdr3_nt: TGCGCCAGCAGCCCCTCCACGACAGGGGTGGGGGTCATTCAGTACTTC
cdr3_aa: CASSPSTTGVGVIQYF

j_call: TRBJ2-5
d_call: NA
clone_size: NA
v_call: TRBV9
cdr3_nt: TGTGCCAGCAGCGCTGGGGGGGAGACCCAGTACTTC
cdr3_aa: CASSAGGETQYF

j_call: TRBJ2-6
d_call: NA
clone_size: NA
v_call: TRBV6-8
cdr3_nt: TGTGCCAGCAGTTATTTGTCGGCCGCCAGGGCTGGGGCCAACGTCCTGACTTTC
cdr3_aa: CASSYLSAARAGANVLTF

j_call: TRBJ1-4
d_call: TRBD1
clone_size: NA
v_call: TRBV18
cdr3_nt: TGTGCCAGCTCACCACCGGGACAGTCTAATGAAAAACTGTTTTTT
cdr3_aa: CASSPPGQSNEKLFF

j_call: TRBJ1-1
d_call: NA
clone_size: NA
v_call: TRBV12-5
cdr3_nt: TGTGCTAGTGGTCTAGGGGGTAGCACTGAAGCTTTCTTT
cdr3_aa: CASGLGGSTEAFF

j_call: TRBJ2-2
d_call: NA
clone_size: medium-sized
v_call: TRBV6-8
cdr3_nt: TGTGCCAGCAGTGTTGGTTTGATCGGGGAGCTGTTTTTT
cdr3_aa: CASSVGLIGELFF

j_call: TRBJ2-7
d_call: NA
clone_size: few
v_call: TRBV19
cdr3_nt: TGTGCCAGTTCCCCGAGAATTTACGAGCAGTACTTC
cdr3_aa: CASSPRIYEQYF

j_call: TRBJ1-4
d_call: TRBD1
clone_size: many
v_call: TRBV11-3
cdr3_nt: TGTGCCAGCAGCTTGCGGTACCAAAACAGGGGAGGAGATGAAAAACTGTTTTTT
cdr3_aa: CASSLRYQNRGGDEKLFF

j_call: TRBJ1-4
d_call: TRBD1
clone_size: few
v_call: TRBV4-1
cdr3_nt: TGCGCCAGCAGCCAAGAGGGACAGATAAATGAAAAACTGTTTTTT
cdr3_aa: CASSQEGQINEKLFF

j_call: TRBJ2-5
d_call: NA
clone_size: NA
v_call: TRBV9
cdr3_nt: TGTGCCAGCAGCGCGACAACCCAAGAGACCCAGTACTTC
cdr3_aa: CASSATTQETQYF

j_call: TRBJ2-7
d_call: NA
clone_size: NA
v_call: TRBV6-7
cdr3_nt: TGTGCCAGCAGTGACCAGACAGGCCCCCACGAGCAGTACTTC
cdr3_aa: CASSDQTGPHEQYF

j_call: TRBJ1-4
d_call: NA
clone_size: few
v_call: TRBV11-3
cdr3_nt: TGTGCCAGCAGCTTCGCAGGGTCGACTAATGAAAAACTGTTTTTT
cdr3_aa: CASSFAGSTNEKLFF

j_call: TRBJ2-5
d_call: NA
clone_size: NA
v_call: TRBV14
cdr3_nt: TGTGCCAGCAGCCGTGAACTCGGGACCCAGTACTTC
cdr3_aa: CASSRELGTQYF

j_call: TRBJ1-4
d_call: NA
clone_size: NA
v_call: TRBV11-3
cdr3_nt: TGTGCCAGCAGCTTAGGACGGTTTAATGAAAAACTGTTTTTT
cdr3_aa: CASSLGRFNEKLFF

j_call: TRBJ1-3
d_call: NA
clone_size: NA
v_call: TRBV6-4
cdr3_nt: TGTGCCAGCAGCGATCTAAGCTCTGGAAACACCATATATTTT
cdr3_aa: CASSDLSSGNTIYF

j_call: TRBJ2-7
d_call: TRBD1
clone_size: NA
v_call: TRBV19
cdr3_nt: TGTGCCAGTAGTATATACGGCGGACAGGGTACCTACGAGCAGTACTTC
cdr3_aa: CASSIYGGQGTYEQYF

j_call: TRBJ1-1
d_call: TRBD1
clone_size: medium-sized
v_call: TRBV11-3
cdr3_nt: TGTGCCAGCAGCCCCCGAGCGGGACAGGGATCAGGCACTGAAGCTTTCTTT
cdr3_aa: CASSPRAGQGSGTEAFF

j_call: TRBJ1-4
d_call: NA
clone_size: few
v_call: TRBV28
cdr3_nt: TGTGCCAGCGGCCGGGGGGCCAGTGAAAAACTGTTTTTT
cdr3_aa: CASGRGASEKLFF

j_call: TRBJ1-1
d_call: NA
clone_size: few
v_call: TRBV19
cdr3_nt: TGTGCCGTAAGCCTGAACACTGAAGCTTTCTTT
cdr3_aa: CAVSLNTEAFF

j_call: TRBJ1-2
d_call: TRBD1
clone_size: NA
v_call: TRBV9
cdr3_nt: TGTGCCAGCAGCCCTCGACAGGGAGGGAGTGGCAACTATGGCTACACCTTC
cdr3_aa: CASSPRQGGSGNYGYTF

j_call: TRBJ2-1
d_call: TRBD2
clone_size: NA
v_call: TRBV29-1
cdr3_nt: TGCAGCGTTGATAAGGGGACTAGCGGGATGGGCAATGAGCAGTTCTTC
cdr3_aa: CSVDKGTSGMGNEQFF

j_call: TRBJ1-3
d_call: NA
clone_size: many
v_call: TRBV9
cdr3_nt: TGTGCCAGCAGCGTAGAGGTCCGGATATCTGGAAACACCATATATTTT
cdr3_aa: CASSVEVRISGNTIYF

j_call: TRBJ2-2
d_call: NA
clone_size: NA
v_call: TRBV1
cdr3_nt: TGCGCCAGCAGCCAAGAAATAATCACTAGCGGGGTCAAGAACACCGGGGAGCTGTTTTTT
cdr3_aa: CASSQEIITSGVKNTGELFF

j_call: TRBJ1-6
d_call: NA
clone_size: few
v_call: TRBV30
cdr3_nt: TGTGCCTGGAGGGACGGCGGGGGTTCACCCCTCCACTTT
cdr3_aa: CAWRDGGGSPLHF

j_call: TRBJ1-3
d_call: NA
clone_size: NA
v_call: TRBV5-1
cdr3_nt: TGCGCCAGCAGCTTGGAGGCCTCTGGAAACACCATATATTTT
cdr3_aa: CASSLEASGNTIYF

j_call: TRBJ1-1
d_call: NA
clone_size: few
v_call: TRBV7-6
cdr3_nt: TGTGCCAGCAGCTCCCGCGGAGGGGACACTGAAGCTTTCTTT
cdr3_aa: CASSSRGGDTEAFF

j_call: TRBJ1-5
d_call: NA
clone_size: NA
v_call: TRBV19
cdr3_nt: TGTGCCAGTAGTATATGGGACAGCAATCAGCCCCAGCATTTT
cdr3_aa: CASSIWDSNQPQHF

j_call: TRBJ1-4
d_call: NA
clone_size: few
v_call: TRBV6-8
cdr3_nt: TGTGCCAGCAGTTACACCAGCCTATCGAATGAAAAACTGTTTTTT
cdr3_aa: CASSYTSLSNEKLFF

j_call: TRBJ2-2
d_call: NA
clone_size: NA
v_call: TRBV9
cdr3_nt: TGTGCCAGCAGCGCCTACCCCGCCGGGGAGCTGTTTTTT
cdr3_aa: CASSAYPAGELFF

j_call: TRBJ1-1
d_call: TRBD1
clone_size: NA
v_call: TRBV5-1
cdr3_nt: TGCGCCAGCAGCTTGGCCAAGGGGGCGGGTACTGAAGCTTTCTTT
cdr3_aa: CASSLAKGAGTEAFF

j_call: TRBJ1-2
d_call: NA
clone_size: few
v_call: TRBV28
cdr3_nt: TGTGCCAGCAGTCCTCACGCCGTACAGGGCTATGGCTACACCTTC
cdr3_aa: CASSPHAVQGYGYTF

j_call: TRBJ2-7
d_call: NA
clone_size: NA
v_call: TRBV5-1
cdr3_nt: TGCGCCAGCAGCTTGGGACGGGGAGTTTACGAGCAGTACTTC
cdr3_aa: CASSLGRGVYEQYF

j_call: TRBJ2-1
d_call: NA
clone_size: NA
v_call: TRBV28
cdr3_nt: TGTGCCAGCAGTACGGGACGGACCTACAATGAGCAGTTCTTC
cdr3_aa: CASSTGRTYNEQFF

j_call: TRBJ2-2
d_call: NA
clone_size: NA
v_call: TRBV6-8
cdr3_nt: TGTGCCAGCAGTTACTCGGGACCGAAGGGCGGGGAGCTGTTTTTT
cdr3_aa: CASSYSGPKGGELFF

j_call: TRBJ1-2
d_call: NA
clone_size: NA
v_call: TRBV19
cdr3_nt: TGTGCCAGTAGTATCGGCGGATACTATGGCTACACCTTC
cdr3_aa: CASSIGGYYGYTF

j_call: TRBJ2-1
d_call: TRBD2
clone_size: NA
v_call: TRBV15
cdr3_nt: TGTGCCACCAGCAACCCCGTAGGGTTACTAGCGGGACACAATGAGCAGTTCTTC
cdr3_aa: CATSNPVGLLAGHNEQFF

j_call: TRBJ2-7
d_call: NA
clone_size: NA
v_call: TRBV18
cdr3_nt: TGTGCCAGCTCACCAGCCGCGGGCGAGGGGGAGCAGTACTTC
cdr3_aa: CASSPAAGEGEQYF

j_call: TRBJ1-6
d_call: NA
clone_size: few
v_call: TRBV6-8
cdr3_nt: TGTGCCAGCAGTTACTCCCAGGCTTATAATTCACCCCTCCACTTT
cdr3_aa: CASSYSQAYNSPLHF

j_call: TRBJ1-4
d_call: NA
clone_size: NA
v_call: TRBV5-1
cdr3_nt: TGCGCCAGCAGCACGGACGGGGGAGGTGAAAAACTGTTTTTT
cdr3_aa: CASSTDGGGEKLFF

j_call: TRBJ1-5
d_call: NA
clone_size: many
v_call: TRBV11-3
cdr3_nt: TGTGCCAGCAGCTTAGGGACACAGAATCAGCCCCAGCATTTT
cdr3_aa: CASSLGTQNQPQHF

j_call: TRBJ1-1
d_call: NA
clone_size: NA
v_call: TRBV12-5
cdr3_nt: TGTGCTAGTGGTTTGTTCCCAGGTGAGGGAAACACTGAAGCTTTCTTT
cdr3_aa: CASGLFPGEGNTEAFF